Listed here are 30 T cell receptor beta chains from one sample, sequenced in a study (dated by TCRdb to the mid-2010s). Tregs were isolated as CD4+CD25+CD127-/low cells. Library prep was done by 5' RACE. TCRdb names Illumina MiSeq as the instrument used. TCRdb reran the public reads through fastp at Q25 and MiXCR, keeping productive beta chains. Under each unique CDR3 protein, matching rows form one entry showing the most common genes and DNA. Counted in this sample were under 45,000 distinct CDR3 sequences; approximately 22% of them appeared once. The ten top clones hold approximately 4% of the sample. Sequencing was done on a sample of Tregs sorted from blood. The receptor source for this set is a female donor with breast cancer.

The rearrangement links TRBV5-8 to TRBJ2-1; 8 bases line up with TRBD2. Trimming took 4 bases from V and 7 from J; bases not matched to a gene: 7. Per the germline V gene, CDR1 is SGHTS and CDR2 is YDEGEE. There are 14 residues in the CDR3. CDR3 loop: CASSPGTRVNEQFF. CDR3 nucleotides: TGTGCCAGCAGCCCCGGGACTAGAGTGAATGAGCAGTTCTTC.

With regard to this clonotype: A much larger clone lies one base from this, so it may be a read error. The V call is TRBV5-6, the J call TRBJ2-6, with a possible D match to TRBD1 (5 bases). CDR3 length equals 14 residues. CDR1 is SGHDT and CDR2 is YYEEEE in the germline V gene. The CDR3 DNA is TGTGCCAGCAGCCCCTATGATGGGGCCAACGTCCCGACTTTC. Protein product: CASSPYDGANVPTF.

The chain combines TRBV15 with TRBJ1-1, with D perhaps TRBD1 (5 bases). The V and J ends lost 5 bases and 0 bases respectively, with 16 bases between them. This CDR3 contains 16 residues. From germline, CDR1 is LNHNV and CDR2 YYDKDF (reference sequence). The CDR3: CATSGGRVGLNTEAFF. The DNA of the CDR3 is TGTGCCACCAGCGGTGGTCGGGTGGGGCTGAACACTGAAGCTTTCTTT.

The V gene is TRBV7-6, the J gene TRBJ1-2, with D possibly being TRBD1 (5 bases). V gave up 2 bases and J gave up 7 bases, with 11 bases separating them. This CDR3 has 13 residues. Per the germline V gene, CDR1 is SGHVS and CDR2 is FNYEAQ. CDR3 in DNA: TGTGCCAGCAGCTTATATTCAGGGATTGGCTACACCTTC. Encoded protein: CASSLYSGIGYTF.

Details on this clonotype: A much larger clone differs by one base, so this may be a read error. This rearrangement joins TRBV20-1 to TRBJ2-3; 10 bases are a match to TRBD2. V trimming: 0 bases; J trimming: 8 bases; junction bases outside the gene matches: 11. Germline V lookup: CDR1 DFQATT, CDR2 SNEGSKA (reference sequence). CDR3 length: 16 residues. CDR3 sequence: CSARDFASGSGATQYF. CDR3 DNA sequence: TGCAGTGCTAGAGATTTTGCTAGCGGGAGCGGAGCTACGCAGTATTTT.

For this clonotype: Being one base from a much bigger clone, this may be a read error. The gene calls are TRBV6-1 and TRBJ1-1, with a tentative D call TRBD1 (5 bases). CDR3 length equals 12 residues. Deletions cut 4 bases from V and 7 bases from J, with 10 bases between. CDR1 is MNHNS and CDR2 is SASEGT in the germline V gene. The CDR3 nucleotides read TGTGCCAGCAGTGTTTGGGGCCTTGAAGCTTTCTTT. Residues: CASSVWGLEAFF.

This clonotype was seen ten or more times. The chain joins TRBV19 to TRBJ1-2; unclear D gene. V lost 5 bases to trimming and J lost 4 bases, with 14 bases between them. This CDR3 is 14 amino acids long. Looked up from germline, CDR1 is LNHDA and CDR2 is SQIVND (reference sequence). CDR3 bases: TGTGCCAGTAGTTTCGTCGCAGAATCCTATGGCTACACCTTC. It encodes CASSFVAESYGYTF.

This clonotype was counted many times. V is TRBV29-1 and J is TRBJ1-2; 7 bases match TRBD1. Germline-derived CDR1 and CDR2 are SQVTM and ANQGSEA. Trimming cost V 1 base and J 2 bases; bases outside gene matches: 4. The CDR3 covers 14 residues. CDR3 DNA: TGCAGCGTTGAAGCGGGACAGCCCAACTATGGCTACACCTTC. As protein: CSVEAGQPNYGYTF.

There are many counts of this clonotype. The rearrangement links TRBV12-3 or TRBV12-4 to TRBJ2-2; D possibly corresponds to TRBD2 (6 bases). This CDR3 region has 13 residues. CDR3 amino acids: CGSRLAYTGELFF. The CDR3 DNA is TGTGGTAGCAGGCTAGCGTACACCGGGGAGCTGTTTTTT.

The rearrangement links TRBV12-3 or TRBV12-4 to TRBJ2-7; 9 bases align to TRBD1. The CDR3 sequence is 15 residues long. V gave up 6 bases and J gave up 5 bases; unmatched junction bases: 11. CDR3 protein: CASRLFGTGYHEQYF. Here the CDR3 DNA reads TGTGCCAGCAGGTTATTCGGGACAGGGTATCACGAGCAGTACTTC.

The V call is TRBV28, the J call TRBJ2-6; 7 bases agree with TRBD1. Germline loops: CDR1 MDHEN, CDR2 SYDVKM. Losses at the gene ends were 3 bases for V and 2 bases for J; bases not matched to a gene: 1. The CDR3 contains 15 residues. The CDR3 protein is CASSFTGAGANVLTF. For the CDR3, the DNA is TGTGCCAGCAGTTTCACAGGGGCTGGGGCCAACGTCCTGACTTTC.

This clonotype was seen a few times. Given the absence of the conserved phenylalanine or tryptophan at the CDR3 end, a read error is likely. The genes are TRBV7-3 and TRBJ2-7; D is undetermined. The germline gives CDR1 SGHTA, CDR2 FQGTGA. This CDR3 has 14 residues. Between the trimmed V and J ends, which lost 0 bases and 6 bases, there was a span of 12 bases. CDR3 amino acids: CASSLTSSSAEQYL. CDR3 DNA: TGTGCCAGCAGCTTAACGTCCTCATCGGCCGAGCAGTACCTC.

The gene calls are TRBV7-9 and TRBJ2-1; the match to TRBD2 covers 14 bases. Germline-derived CDR1 and CDR2 are SEHNR and FQNEAQ (reference sequence). CDR3 length equals 18 residues. V dropped 5 bases and J dropped 1; count of bases not matched to a gene: 7. The CDR3 reads CASSPGLAGAASYNEQFF. The CDR3 DNA follows: TGTGCCAGCAGCCCGGGACTAGCGGGAGCGGCGTCCTACAATGAGCAGTTCTTC.

The gene calls are TRBV5-1 and TRBJ2-1; D possibly corresponds to TRBD2 (5 bases). V was shortened by 0 bases and J by 5 bases, with 15 bases between the two germline ends. The CDR3 totals 16 residues. Germline V gives CDR1 SGHRS, CDR2 YFSETQ. The chain's CDR3 is CASSLDIGRGNNEQFF. The CDR3 DNA is TGCGCCAGCAGCTTGGATATTGGAAGAGGGAACAATGAGCAGTTCTTC.

The chain has TRBV20-1 and TRBJ2-2, with D uncertain. Germline CDR1 and CDR2: DFQATT and SNEGSKA (reference sequence). The CDR3 consists of 12 residues. Trimming removed 7 bases at V and 2 bases at J, with 8 bases between. CDR3 DNA: TGCAGTGGACTCTCCAACACCGGGGAGCTGTTTTTT. Translating gives CSGLSNTGELFF.

V gene TRBV5-4 combines with J gene TRBJ2-1; 14 bases match TRBD2. The CDR3 is 17 amino acids. Germline V gives CDR1 SGHNT, CDR2 YYREEE (reference sequence). V lost 3 bases and J lost 0; bases outside the gene matches: 2. CDR3 protein: CASSSGTSGSSYNEQFF. The CDR3 nucleotides are TGTGCCAGCAGCTCAGGGACTAGCGGGAGCTCCTACAATGAGCAGTTCTTC.

The sample holds a few counts of this clonotype. This chain joins TRBV9 and TRBJ2-7; TRBD1 aligns across 9 bases. The germline V gene encodes CDR1 SGDLS and CDR2 YYNGEE. The CDR3 covers 14 residues. The junction had 6 bases not matched to a gene; V was cut back by 4 bases and J by 4 bases. The CDR3 region is CASSPTGGSYEQYF. The CDR3 DNA sequence: TGTGCCAGCAGCCCAACAGGGGGCTCGTACGAGCAGTACTTC.

This clonotype showed up many times. The rearrangement joins TRBV20-1 to TRBJ2-5, with 13 bases that match TRBD2. This CDR3 spans 14 amino acids. V shed 1 base and J 4 bases; nucleotides not matched to a gene: 0. The germline V gene has CDR1 DFQATT and CDR2 SNEGSKA (reference sequence). The CDR3 nucleotides are TGCAGTGCTAGAGGGACTAGCGGGAGAGAGACCCAGTACTTC. This translates into CSARGTSGRETQYF.

Sample share makes this clonotype medium-sized. The rearrangement links TRBV4-1 to TRBJ2-3; D is undetermined. Germline values: CDR1 MGHRA, CDR2 YSYEKL. This CDR3 spans 13 amino acids. With 0 bases removed from V and 3 bases from J, the gap between germline ends came to 4 bases. The CDR3 sequence: CASSQDVTDTQYF. CDR3 nucleotides: TGCGCCAGCAGCCAAGATGTAACAGATACGCAGTATTTT.

V and J are TRBV6-1 and TRBJ2-7; D is ambiguous. Trimming shortened V by 6 bases and J by 2 bases, and 11 bases separated the two germline ends. Germline CDR1 and CDR2: MNHNS and SASEGT. The CDR3 consists of 13 residues. The CDR3 reads CASRAGYPYEQYF. Here the CDR3 DNA reads TGTGCCAGCAGGGCCGGATATCCCTACGAGCAGTACTTC.

The chain recombines TRBV20-1 with TRBJ2-5; 8 positions agree with TRBD1. Germline lookup yields CDR1 DFQATT and CDR2 SNEGSKA (reference sequence). CDR3 length equals 14 residues. The junction had 9 bases not matched to a gene; V was cut back by 6 bases and J by 3 bases. In nucleotides, the CDR3 is TGCAGTGCGAGGTCAGGGGGCAGGAAAGAGACCCAGTACTTC. It yields the protein CSARSGGRKETQYF.

This clonotype was picked up a small number of times. V and J are TRBV7-2 and TRBJ2-7; weak D call: TRBD1 (6 bases). V lost 1 base to trimming and J lost 4 bases, with 14 bases between them. The CDR3 has 15 residues. Germline V gene lookup returns CDR1 SGHTA and CDR2 FQGNSA. The CDR3 region is CASSLEAGQRYEQYF. The CDR3 DNA reads as TGTGCCAGCAGCTTAGAGGCCGGACAGAGGTACGAGCAGTACTTC. The full variable domain, rest sourced from reference TRBV7-2 and TRBJ2-7, is GAGVSQSPSNKVTEKGKDVELRCDPISGHTALYWYRQSLGQGLEFLIYFQGNSAPDKSGLPSDRFSAERTGGSVSTLTIQRTQQEDSAVYLCASSLEAGQRYEQYFGPGTRLTVT.

This clonotype was recorded a few times. The V gene is TRBV7-9, the J gene TRBJ2-2; 7 bases line up with TRBD1. J was trimmed by 2 bases and V by 2 bases; bases with no gene match: 5. The CDR3 has 16 residues. Germline CDR1 and CDR2: SEHNR and FQNEAQ (reference sequence). The CDR3 region is CASSLTQGDNTGELFF. The CDR3 region has the DNA TGTGCCAGCAGCTTAACCCAGGGGGATAACACCGGGGAGCTGTTTTTT.

This clonotype was detected many times. The chain combines TRBV4-2 with TRBJ2-1, with 10 bases identical to TRBD2. CDR1 is LGHNA and CDR2 is YNFKEQ in the germline V gene. V shed 5 bases, J shed 6 bases, and the junction held 7 bases outside the gene matches. The CDR3 extends over 15 amino acids. The chain's CDR3 is CASSSSGTSANEQFF. CDR3 sequence (DNA): TGTGCCAGCAGCTCCTCTGGGACTAGCGCCAATGAGCAGTTCTTC.

The rearrangement uses TRBV5-1 and TRBJ1-6, with 8 bases that match TRBD1. V lost 3 bases to trimming and J lost 3 bases; unmatched junction nucleotides: 2. The CDR3 is 15 amino acids. Germline V gene data show CDR1 as SGHRS and CDR2 as YFSETQ. The CDR3 region is CASSSTGDYNSPLHF. In DNA, the CDR3 is TGCGCCAGCAGCTCGACAGGGGACTATAATTCACCCCTCCACTTT. The full variable domain, with the rest looked up from reference TRBV5-1 and TRBJ1-6, is KAGVTQTPRYLIKTRGQQVTLSCSPISGHRSVSWYQQTPGQGLQFLFEYFSETQRNKGNFPGRFSGRQFSNSRSEMNVSTLELGDSALYLCASSSTGDYNSPLHFGNGTRLTVT.

J is TRBJ2-7 and V is TRBV2; D is uncertain. Germline CDR1 is SNHLY and CDR2 is FYNNEI. The CDR3 runs 14 residues. Deletions cut 5 bases from V and 0 bases from J, with 11 bases between. The CDR3 loop is CASSPSVYSYEQYF. CDR3 coding DNA: TGTGCCAGCAGTCCAAGTGTCTACTCCTACGAGCAGTACTTC.

This clonotype was counted at least ten times. The V gene is TRBV7-9, the J gene TRBJ2-3; TRBD1 might be the D (6 bases). V gave up 1 base and J gave up 14 bases, with 7 bases separating them. This CDR3 region has 10 residues. Germline V gene lookup returns CDR1 SEHNR and CDR2 FQNEAQ (reference sequence). The CDR3 bases are TGTGCCAGCAGCTTAGGGGGGCCGTATTTT. It is translated as CASSLGGPYF.

As regards this clonotype: The junction and the germline gene differ at one end; a read error may be behind it. V usage is TRBV7-9 and J usage is TRBJ2-7; D unresolved. This CDR3 spans 17 amino acids. From germline, CDR1 is SEHNR and CDR2 FQNEAQ (reference sequence). The CDR3 region is CASSPEWWLVGSYKQYF. The CDR3 nucleotides are TGTGCCAGCAGCCCCGAATGGTGGCTAGTCGGGTCCTACAAGCAGTACTTC.

Remarks on this clonotype: This may be a read error: a much more frequent sequence differs by one nucleotide. This sequence joins TRBV20-1 and TRBJ2-7; the D gene is possibly TRBD1 (5 bases). The V and J ends lost 2 bases and 2 bases respectively, with 10 bases between them. Germline CDR1 DFQATT, CDR2 SNEGSKA (reference sequence). The CDR3 covers 13 residues. The chain's CDR3 is CSARPGLTYEQYF. The CDR3 coding sequence is TGCAGTGCTAGACCAGGGTTGACCTACGAGCAGTACTTC.

In this sample, this clonotype turned up many times. The gene calls are TRBV27 and TRBJ2-7; D ambiguous. Germline V gene lookup returns CDR1 MNHEY and CDR2 SMNVEV (reference sequence). This CDR3 spans 15 amino acids. V was pared by 0 bases and J by 1 base, with 10 bases between. The chain's CDR3 is CASSLSVSTSYEQYF. Written as DNA, the CDR3 is TGTGCCAGCAGTTTATCGGTGTCCACGTCCTACGAGCAGTACTTC.